Each of the 3 T cell receptor beta chains below was sequenced from the same sample in a study of T cells after yellow fever vaccination. TCRdb processed the 5' RACE reads anew with MiXCR; each CDR3 protein has one entry. The data hold 360,000 or so distinct CDR3 sequences, with roughly 11% observed a single time. Specimen: PBMCs, collected on the day of the first yellow fever vaccination. These receptors were obtained from a man aged 18 to 30 who received the YFV17D yellow fever vaccine.

There are a few counts of this clonotype. J is TRBJ1-1 and V is TRBV20-1, with 8 bases lining up with TRBD1. This CDR3 is built from 14 residues. Germline V gene data show CDR1 as DFQATT and CDR2 as SNEGSKA (reference sequence). V gave up 2 bases and J gave up 0 bases; unmatched junction bases: 2. The CDR3 sequence is CSARRTGMNTEAFF. The CDR3 DNA reads TGCAGTGCTAGACGGACAGGGATGAACACTGAAGCTTTCTTT.

This clonotype was counted between two and nine times. This chain links TRBV20-1 with TRBJ1-1; D unresolved. The CDR3 loop spans 14 amino acids. The V end lost 6 bases, the J end lost 5 bases, and 19 bases lay between the germline ends. Germline loops: CDR1 DFQATT, CDR2 SNEGSKA (reference sequence). The DNA of the CDR3 is TGCAGTGCGTCCGGATCGGGAAGGGCTACTGAAGCTTTCTTT. This translates into CSASGSGRATEAFF.

The chain couples TRBV21-1 to TRBJ2-1; TRBD1, the table's D call, lacks a check against the DNA. TRBV21-1 is deemed a pseudogene. The CDR3 sequence is 14 residues long. CDR3 sequence: CASSKLKQANEQFF. The CDR3 DNA reads TGTGCCAGCAGCAAGTTGAAACAGGCCAATGAGCAGTTCTTC.